A selection of T cell receptor beta chains follows, all from one sample in a study of post-analysis software for immune sequencing data. One entry per CDR3 protein, called by TCRdb with MiXCR from the PCR reads. The table has roughly 700,000 distinct CDR3 sequences, approximately 30% seen once. Sequencing was done on a sample of blood. These receptors all come from a girl between 5 and 17 years old with multiple sclerosis. Each CDR3 is given with its conserved first and last residue.

V	J	CDR3
TRBV12-3/TRBV12-4	TRBJ1-1	CASSSGGGRAFF
TRBV2	TRBJ2-5	CASTPPSETQYF
TRBV11-2	TRBJ1-1	CASSLEENTEAFF
TRBV20-1	TRBJ1-5	CSARGVGTIGPQHF
TRBV5-1	TRBJ2-5	CASSLGLGGGVLETQYF
TRBV5-1	TRBJ1-1	CASSRLPRQGGTEAFF
TRBV28	TRBJ2-1	CASSFSYEQFF
TRBV2	TRBJ2-1	CASTRLATDHNEQFF
TRBV27	TRBJ1-5	CASRSSRNQPQHF
TRBV6-4	TRBJ2-1	CASSELAGYNEQFF
TRBV5-1	TRBJ2-4	CASSSGGGRAKNIQYF
TRBV29-1	TRBJ2-5	CSVWDRGLMETQYF
TRBV6-5	TRBJ2-1	CASSYSKSQAPIQETQFF
TRBV4-3	TRBJ2-3	CASSQVRLAGEDTQYF
TRBV20-1	TRBJ1-2	CSARDRDRGESGYTF
TRBV27	TRBJ1-4	CASSFAPDEKLFF
TRBV5-1	TRBJ2-3	CASSLGGDLSTDTQYF
TRBV7-2	TRBJ2-7	CASSAGSIFYEQYF
TRBV29-1	TRBJ2-6	CSVGSGSGANVLTF
TRBV28	TRBJ2-1	CASTGPSYNEQFF
TRBV7-9	TRBJ1-1	CASSSLRVNTEAFF
TRBV9	TRBJ1-6	CASSARQDGGSPLHF
TRBV28	TRBJ1-6	CASKEPADSSYNSPLHF
TRBV24-1	TRBJ2-6	CATSGTGTGANVLTF
TRBV6-1	TRBJ2-3	CASRAWTSGAELTDTQYF
TRBV6-6	TRBJ2-1	CASRTSAEIEQFF
TRBV5-1	TRBJ1-1	CASSPTGQGNTEAFF
TRBV28	TRBJ2-7	CASNRRGGEQYF
TRBV5-1	TRBJ2-1	CASSLGGRNSYNEQFF
TRBV7-2	TRBJ2-3	CASSLAGRQLSTDTQYF
TRBV6-6	TRBJ1-6	CASTGTGRSPLHF
TRBV7-2	TRBJ1-1	CASTQGAPEAFF
TRBV2	TRBJ2-5	CASTAGIDWYF
TRBV20-1	TRBJ2-3	CSAQHSGRGDTQYF
TRBV20-1	TRBJ1-5	CSARQGIGNQPQHF
TRBV2	TRBJ1-2	CASSGESPGLDYGYTF
TRBV5-1	TRBJ2-1	CASGRGGFGEQFF
TRBV7-2	TRBJ1-2	CASSLGWGQGDGYTF
TRBV20-1	TRBJ1-5	CSASPPGAVRNQPQHF
TRBV18	TRBJ2-5	CASSQGQARETQYF
TRBV2	-	CASMGQAGEQYF
TRBV4-1	TRBJ2-1	CASSSRLALGNEQFF
TRBV6-1	TRBJ2-7	CASSAPSGAHTAYEQYF
TRBV29-1	TRBJ1-5	CSVGDSDSNQPQHF
TRBV12-3/TRBV12-4	TRBJ2-3	CASSPRTGYSTDMQYF
TRBV13	TRBJ2-1	CASSPPIGEQFF
TRBV27	TRBJ1-2	CASSSLVQGGSYGYTF
TRBV24-1	TRBJ2-1	CATSDLRGAMGSYNEQFF
TRBV27	TRBJ1-5	CASSSLRDTLAGNQPQHF
TRBV14	TRBJ2-2	CASSQVRVLRNTGELFF
TRBV12-3/TRBV12-4	TRBJ2-3	CASSLALGEVTDTQYF
TRBV5-1	TRBJ2-1	CASSLVRENEQFF
TRBV28	TRBJ1-4	CASSLGLGSGGLFF
TRBV6-5	TRBJ1-1	CAASKGGLRTEAFF
TRBV6-2/TRBV6-3	TRBJ2-3	CASLSQRGYSSTDTQYF
TRBV2	TRBJ1-2	CASSSGAPGGGYTF
TRBV6-6	TRBJ2-1	CASSYRDRYNEQFF
TRBV4-3	TRBJ1-6	CASSQKVQPPLHF
TRBV6-5	TRBJ2-5	CASSQQAKQYF
TRBV6-5	TRBJ1-1	CASSYFRVDTEAFF